The 13 T cell receptor beta chains reported below all come from one sample, sequenced in a study of lymphopenia after photon versus proton radiotherapy. Sequencing was performed with immunoSEQ multiplex PCR; in TCRdb, only in-frame clones are kept and a portion is missing. The sample carries roughly 30,000 clones, just under 90% recorded once. The sequenced sample was peripheral blood, obtained from a patient treated with proton-based radiotherapy. All receptors derive from a woman aged 55-69 years with cholangiocarcinoma. Some clones in this sample may be carry-over from other donors' samples.

The chain couples TRBV5-1 to TRBJ2-7, with 7 positions matching TRBD2. Germline CDR1 is SGHRS and CDR2 is YFSETQ. The CDR3 runs 15 residues. J lost 3 bases, V lost 3 bases, and 9 bases had no gene match. The CDR3 DNA reads as TGCGCCAGCAGCTCCCTGGCGGGAGTTAACTACGAGCAGTACTTC. This gives the protein CASSSLAGVNYEQYF.

In its sample, this clone was seen once. The chain employs TRBV18 and TRBJ2-5; D not resolved. The CDR3 consists of 14 residues. Germline CDR1 is KGHSH and CDR2 is LQKENI. The V end lost 2 bases, the J end lost 1 base, and 8 bases lay between the germline ends. This CDR3 reads CASSPAVGQETQYF. In DNA, the CDR3 is TGTGCCAGCTCACCAGCCGTAGGCCAAGAGACCCAGTACTTC.

V usage is TRBV11-3 and J usage is TRBJ2-3, with 7 bases identical to TRBD1. The germline V gene encodes CDR1 SGHNT and CDR2 YENEEA. The J segment lost 3 bases and the V segment lost 2 bases, leaving 5 bases of the junction unmatched. This CDR3 contains 15 residues. This CDR3 reads CASSLNRGSTDTQYF. The CDR3 DNA reads as TGTGCCAGCAGCTTAAACAGGGGATCGACAGATACGCAGTATTTT. Full variable domain (missing parts from reference TRBV11-3 and TRBJ2-3): EAGVVQSPRYKIIEKKQPVAFWCNPISGHNTLYWYLQNLGQGPELLIRYENEEAVDDSQLPKDRFSAERLKGVDSTLKIQPAELGDSAVYLCASSLNRGSTDTQYFGPGTRLTVL.

This chain's CDR3 is CASSTGQFAVPQPQHF. The CDR3 nucleotides read TGTGCCAGTAGTACTGGACAGTTTGCGGTGCCTCAGCCCCAGCATTTT. The gene calls are TRBV19 and TRBJ1-5, with TRBD1 as a possible D gene (6 bases). Trimming took 4 bases from V and 6 from J, leaving 19 bases between them. The germline V gene encodes CDR1 LNHDA and CDR2 SQIVND (reference sequence). This CDR3 region has 16 residues. Full variable domain (missing parts from reference TRBV19 and TRBJ1-5): DGGITQSPKYLFRKEGQNVTLSCEQNLNHDAMYWYRQDPGQGLRLIYYSQIVNDFQKGDIAEGYSVSREKKESFPLTVTSAQKNPTAFYLCASSTGQFAVPQPQHFGDGTRLSIL.

The chain has TRBV4-3 and TRBJ2-7, with TRBD1 matching 8 bases. Losses at the gene ends were 0 bases for V and 3 bases for J; bases not matched to a gene: 1. There are 14 residues in the CDR3. The germline CDR1 and CDR2 sequences are LGHNA and YSLEER. CDR3 coding DNA: TGCGCCAGCAGCCAAGATGACAGGGGCTACGAGCAGTACTTC. This codes for CASSQDDRGYEQYF.

The sample holds one count of this clone. This chain connects TRBV5-1 to TRBJ2-7; TRBD1 might be the D (6 bases). The germline gives CDR1 SGHRS, CDR2 YFSETQ. The CDR3 covers 14 residues. V lost 4 bases and J lost 2, with 13 bases in between. The CDR3 spells CASSMMAGAYEQYF. In DNA form, the CDR3 reads TGCGCCAGCAGCATGATGGCAGGGGCCTACGAGCAGTACTTC.

This chain joins TRBV9 and TRBJ2-3; D is uncertain. Trimming left V 3 bases short and J 5 bases short, with 10 bases between. The CDR3 sequence is 13 residues long. CDR1 SGDLS and CDR2 YYNGEE come from the germline V gene. The CDR3 sequence: CASSARILDTQYF. The CDR3 DNA is TGTGCCAGCAGCGCCCGAATTTTAGATACGCAGTATTTT.

J is TRBJ1-1 and V is TRBV5-6, with 10 bases identical to TRBD1. The CDR3 covers 17 residues. Germline V lookup: CDR1 SGHDT, CDR2 YYEEEE. V was clipped by 4 bases and J by 5 bases; unmatched bases: 14. In nucleotides, the CDR3 is TGTGCCAGCAGCCCCGCGGGGACAGGGGCGTGGGTAACTGAAGCTTTCTTT. This encodes CASSPAGTGAWVTEAFF. The full variable domain, rest sourced from reference TRBV5-6 and TRBJ1-1, is DAGVTQSPTHLIKTRGQQVTLRCSPKSGHDTVSWYQQALGQGPQFIFQYYEEEERQRGNFPDRFSGHQFPNYSSELNVNALLLGDSALYLCASSPAGTGAWVTEAFFGQGTRLTVV.

The chain joins TRBV15 to TRBJ2-7; D might be TRBD1 (6 bases). Germline loops: CDR1 LNHNV, CDR2 YYDKDF (reference sequence). The length of the CDR3 is 13 residues. Trimming took 2 bases from V and 3 from J, leaving 8 bases between them. The CDR3 spells CATSRLQGYEQYF. CDR3 coding DNA: TGTGCCACCAGCAGATTACAGGGCTACGAGCAGTACTTC.

The chain has TRBV18 and TRBJ2-2; 11 positions agree with TRBD1. Germline CDR1 is KGHSH and CDR2 is LQKENI. This CDR3 contains 16 residues. The junction had 4 bases not matched to a gene; V was cut back by 5 bases and J by 2 bases. The CDR3, as DNA: TGTGCCAGCTCAAGGACAGGGGGCAGTAACACCGGGGAGCTGTTTTTT. Translated, it gives CASSRTGGSNTGELFF.

This clone came up a few times. The rearrangement joins TRBV5-5 to TRBJ1-5; weak D call: TRBD1 (5 bases). The V gene's germline CDR1 is SGHKS and CDR2 YYEKEE (reference sequence). The CDR3 sequence is 17 residues long. V shed 0 bases and J shed 6 bases, with 19 bases lying between them. CDR3 amino acids: CASSLGAGIGRSQPQHF. CDR3 nucleotide sequence: TGTGCCAGCAGCTTGGGAGCAGGGATAGGAAGAAGTCAGCCCCAGCATTTT. The full variable domain, in which reference TRBV5-5 and TRBJ1-5 provide the parts outside the CDR3, is DAGVTQSPTHLIKTRGQQVTLRCSPISGHKSVSWYQQVLGQGPQFIFQYYEKEERGRGNFPDRFSARQFPNYSSELNVNALLLGDSALYLCASSLGAGIGRSQPQHFGDGTRLSIL.

The V gene is TRBV15, the J gene TRBJ2-5; no clear D. The CDR3 is 15 amino acids. CDR1 LNHNV and CDR2 YYDKDF come from the germline V gene (reference sequence). V was shortened by 0 bases and J by 1 base, with 9 bases between the two germline ends. CDR3 sequence: CATSRDKAPQETQYF. CDR3 DNA: TGTGCCACCAGCAGAGATAAGGCACCCCAAGAGACCCAGTACTTC.

This chain's CDR3 is CASLGTVNTEAFF. The CDR3 DNA sequence: TGTGCCAGCCTGGGGACGGTGAACACTGAAGCTTTCTTT. The gene calls are TRBV6-5 and TRBJ1-1, with D perhaps matching TRBD1 (5 bases). V was trimmed by 8 bases and J by 0 bases, leaving 10 bases between them. This CDR3 spans 13 amino acids. From germline, CDR1 is MNHEY and CDR2 SVGAGI.